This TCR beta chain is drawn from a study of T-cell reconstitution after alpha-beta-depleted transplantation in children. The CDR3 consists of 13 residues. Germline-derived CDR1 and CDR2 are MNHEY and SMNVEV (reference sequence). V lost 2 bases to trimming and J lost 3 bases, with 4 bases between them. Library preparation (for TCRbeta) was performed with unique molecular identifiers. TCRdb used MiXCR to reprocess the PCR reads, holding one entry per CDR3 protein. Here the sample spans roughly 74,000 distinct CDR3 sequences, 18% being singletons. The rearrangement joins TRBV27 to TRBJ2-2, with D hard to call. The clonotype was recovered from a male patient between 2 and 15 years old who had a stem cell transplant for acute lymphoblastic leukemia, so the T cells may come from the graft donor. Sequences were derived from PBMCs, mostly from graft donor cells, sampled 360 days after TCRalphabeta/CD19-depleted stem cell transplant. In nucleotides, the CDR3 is TGTGCCAGCAGTTTACCTTACACCGGGGAGCTGTTTTTT. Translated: CASSLPYTGELFF.